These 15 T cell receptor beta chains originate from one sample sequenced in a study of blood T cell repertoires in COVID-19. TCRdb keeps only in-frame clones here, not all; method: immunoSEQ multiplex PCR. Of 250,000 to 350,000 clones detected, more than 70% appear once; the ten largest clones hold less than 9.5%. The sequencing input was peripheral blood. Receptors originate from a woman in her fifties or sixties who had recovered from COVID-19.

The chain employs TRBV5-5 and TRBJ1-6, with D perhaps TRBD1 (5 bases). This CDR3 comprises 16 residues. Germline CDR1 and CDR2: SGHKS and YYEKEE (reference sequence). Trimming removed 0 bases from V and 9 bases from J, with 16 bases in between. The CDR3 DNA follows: TGTGCCAGCAGCTTGGTCTCAGGGAATACAGGTTCACCCCTCCACTTT. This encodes CASSLVSGNTGSPLHF.

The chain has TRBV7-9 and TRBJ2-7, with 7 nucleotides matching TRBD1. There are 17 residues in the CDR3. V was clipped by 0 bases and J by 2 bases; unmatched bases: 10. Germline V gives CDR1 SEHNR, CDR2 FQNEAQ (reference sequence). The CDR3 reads CASSLATGQARAYEQYF. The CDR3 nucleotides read TGTGCCAGCAGCTTAGCGACAGGGCAGGCCAGGGCCTACGAGCAGTACTTC. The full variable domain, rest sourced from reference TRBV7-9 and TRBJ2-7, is DTGVSQNPRHKITKRGQNVTFRCDPISEHNRLYWYRQTLGQGPEFLTYFQNEAQLEKSRLLSDRFSAERPKGSFSTLEIQRTEQGDSAMYLCASSLATGQARAYEQYFGPGTRLTVT.

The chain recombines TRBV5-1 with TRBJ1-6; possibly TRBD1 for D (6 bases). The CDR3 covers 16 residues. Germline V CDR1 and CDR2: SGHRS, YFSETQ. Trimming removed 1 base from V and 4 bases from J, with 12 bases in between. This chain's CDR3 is CASSLQQGAYNSPLHF. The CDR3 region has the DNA TGCGCCAGCAGCTTGCAACAGGGAGCTTATAATTCACCCCTCCACTTT.

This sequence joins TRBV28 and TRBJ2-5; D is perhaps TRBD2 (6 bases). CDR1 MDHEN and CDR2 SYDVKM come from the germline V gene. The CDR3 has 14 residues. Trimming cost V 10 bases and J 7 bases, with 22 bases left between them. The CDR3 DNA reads TGTGCCATCTCAATGGGGGGATTGCTTTGGACCCAGTACTTC. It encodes CAISMGGLLWTQYF.

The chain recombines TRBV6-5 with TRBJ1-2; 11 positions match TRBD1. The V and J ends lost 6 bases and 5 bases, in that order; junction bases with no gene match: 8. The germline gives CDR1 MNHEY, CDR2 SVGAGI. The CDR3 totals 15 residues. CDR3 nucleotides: TGTGCCAGCAGGGCGGACAGGGGGCGCAGTTATGGCTACACCTTC. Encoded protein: CASRADRGRSYGYTF.

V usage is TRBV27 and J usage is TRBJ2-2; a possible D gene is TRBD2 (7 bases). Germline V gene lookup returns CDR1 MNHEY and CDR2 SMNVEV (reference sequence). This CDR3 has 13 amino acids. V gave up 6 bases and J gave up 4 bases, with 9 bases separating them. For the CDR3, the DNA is TGTGCCAGCAGGGGGGGGGCCACCGGGGAGCTGTTTTTT. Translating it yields CASRGGATGELFF.

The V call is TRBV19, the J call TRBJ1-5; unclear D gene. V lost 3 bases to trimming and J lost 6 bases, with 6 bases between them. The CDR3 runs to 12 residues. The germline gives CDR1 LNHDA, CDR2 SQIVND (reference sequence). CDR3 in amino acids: CASSIYPQPQHF. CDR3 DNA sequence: TGTGCCAGTAGTATCTATCCTCAGCCCCAGCATTTT. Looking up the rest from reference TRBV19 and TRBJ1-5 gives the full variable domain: DGGITQSPKYLFRKEGQNVTLSCEQNLNHDAMYWYRQDPGQGLRLIYYSQIVNDFQKGDIAEGYSVSREKKESFPLTVTSAQKNPTAFYLCASSIYPQPQHFGDGTRLSIL.

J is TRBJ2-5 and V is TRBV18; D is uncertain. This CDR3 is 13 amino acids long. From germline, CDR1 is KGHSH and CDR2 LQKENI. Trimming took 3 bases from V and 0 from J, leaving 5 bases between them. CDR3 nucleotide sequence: TGTGCCAGCTCACCTCAGTACCAAGAGACCCAGTACTTC. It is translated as CASSPQYQETQYF.

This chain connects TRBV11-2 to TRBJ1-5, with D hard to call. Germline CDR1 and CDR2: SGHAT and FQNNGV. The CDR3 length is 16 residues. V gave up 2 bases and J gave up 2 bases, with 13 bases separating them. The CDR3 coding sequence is TGTGCCAGCAGCTTATTACAGTTTGATGGCAATCAGCCCCAGCATTTT. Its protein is CASSLLQFDGNQPQHF.

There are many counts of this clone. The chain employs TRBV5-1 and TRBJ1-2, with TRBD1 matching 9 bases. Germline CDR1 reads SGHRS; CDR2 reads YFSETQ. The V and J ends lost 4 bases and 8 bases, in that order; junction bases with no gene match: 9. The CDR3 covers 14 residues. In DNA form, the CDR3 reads TGCGCCAGCAGCCTGGGACAGGGATTGGGAGGCTACACCTTC. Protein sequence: CASSLGQGLGGYTF. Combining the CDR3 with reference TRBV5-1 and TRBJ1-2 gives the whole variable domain KAGVTQTPRYLIKTRGQQVTLSCSPISGHRSVSWYQQTPGQGLQFLFEYFSETQRNKGNFPGRFSGRQFSNSRSEMNVSTLELGDSALYLCASSLGQGLGGYTFGSGTRLTVV.

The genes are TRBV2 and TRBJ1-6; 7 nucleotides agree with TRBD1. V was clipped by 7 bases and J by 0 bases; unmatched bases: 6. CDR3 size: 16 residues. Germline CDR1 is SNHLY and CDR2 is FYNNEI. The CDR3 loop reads CASTTTGSSYNSPLHF. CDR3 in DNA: TGTGCCAGCACTACGACAGGGAGCTCCTATAATTCACCCCTCCACTTT.

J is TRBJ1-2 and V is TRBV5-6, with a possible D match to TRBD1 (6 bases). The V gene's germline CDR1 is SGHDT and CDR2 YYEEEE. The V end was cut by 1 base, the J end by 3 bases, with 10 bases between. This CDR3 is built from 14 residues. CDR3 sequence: CASSLTTGYYGYTF. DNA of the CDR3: TGTGCCAGCAGCTTGACGACAGGATACTATGGCTACACCTTC.

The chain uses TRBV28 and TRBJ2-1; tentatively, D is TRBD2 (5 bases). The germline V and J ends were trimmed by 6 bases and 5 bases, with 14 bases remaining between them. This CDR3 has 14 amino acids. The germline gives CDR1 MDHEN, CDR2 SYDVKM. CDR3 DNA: TGTGCCAGCAGACCTCCGGGGTTACACAATGAGCAGTTCTTC. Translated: CASRPPGLHNEQFF. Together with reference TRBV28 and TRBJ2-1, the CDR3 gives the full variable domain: DVKVTQSSRYLVKRTGEKVFLECVQDMDHENMFWYRQDPGLGLRLIYFSYDVKMKEKGDIPEGYSVSREKKERFSLILESASTNQTSMYLCASRPPGLHNEQFFGPGTRLTVL.

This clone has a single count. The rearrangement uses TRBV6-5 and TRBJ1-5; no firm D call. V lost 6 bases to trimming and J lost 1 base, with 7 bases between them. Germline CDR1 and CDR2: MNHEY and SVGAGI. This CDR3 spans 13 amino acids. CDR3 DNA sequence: TGTGCCAGCAGGGCGGGGAGCAATCAGCCCCAGCATTTT. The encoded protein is CASRAGSNQPQHF.

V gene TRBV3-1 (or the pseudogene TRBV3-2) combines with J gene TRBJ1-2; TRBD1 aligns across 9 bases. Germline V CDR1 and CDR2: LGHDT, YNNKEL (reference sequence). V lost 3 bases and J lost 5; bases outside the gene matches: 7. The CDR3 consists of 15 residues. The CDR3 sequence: CASSQGLGTGYGYTF. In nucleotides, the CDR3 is TGTGCCAGCAGCCAGGGACTAGGGACAGGGTATGGCTACACCTTC.